Each of the 21 T cell receptor beta chains below was sequenced from the same sample in a study of post-analysis software for immune sequencing data. These receptors' antigens are unknown. Presence of unique molecular identifiers characterized the TCR beta cDNA libraries. TCRdb re-analysed the PCR reads in MiXCR, keeping a single row per CDR3 protein. The data show fewer than 850,000 distinct CDR3 sequences, less than 35% seen once. Study observations and caveats: Controls had lower frequencies than patients of about 5 TRBV segments, which included TRBV5-6, TRBV5-1 and TRBV20-1.

The source material was blood. These receptors were collected from a girl aged 10 to 17 with multiple sclerosis.

The table lists this clonotype with a few counts. The V gene is TRBV20-1, the J gene TRBJ2-5; 9 bases align to TRBD1. J gave up 5 bases and V 1 base, and 8 bases lay outside the gene matches. The germline V gene encodes CDR1 DFQATT and CDR2 SNEGSKA (reference sequence). The CDR3 is 15 residues long. The CDR3 region is CSARVGGQGVETQYF. Written as DNA, the CDR3 is TGCAGTGCTAGAGTGGGGGGACAGGGAGTGGAGACCCAGTACTTC.

V gene TRBV28 combines with J gene TRBJ2-5; D not certain. Looked up from germline, CDR1 is MDHEN and CDR2 is SYDVKM. V was cut by 2 bases and J by 5 bases, with 9 bases left in between. The CDR3 totals 13 residues. In DNA form, the CDR3 reads TGTGCCAGCAGTTTACCCCACGTGGAGACCCAGTACTTC. Amino acids: CASSLPHVETQYF.

The chain combines TRBV7-8 with TRBJ1-5; D uncertain. The CDR3 length is 17 residues. Trimming shortened V by 10 bases and J by 1 base, and 23 bases separated the two germline ends. Germline CDR1 is SGHVS and CDR2 is FQNEAQ. The CDR3 coding sequence is TGTGCCAACATTGACCGCCGGGAGTATGTCAGCAATCAGCCCCAGCATTTT. It specifies CANIDRREYVSNQPQHF.

The genes are TRBV7-2 and TRBJ1-2; D not certain. The germline gives CDR1 SGHTA, CDR2 FQGNSA. Deletions cut 5 bases from V and 7 bases from J, with 20 bases between. This CDR3 spans 15 amino acids. The CDR3 DNA reads TGTGCCAGCAGCCGATTCACGGGGTCGGGGAGTGGCTACACCTTC. As protein: CASSRFTGSGSGYTF.

This clonotype showed up many times. At one boundary the junction diverges from the germline segment, which might be a read error. The V gene is TRBV7-2, the J gene TRBJ2-7, with D tentatively TRBD2 (6 bases). CDR1 and CDR2 (germline): SGHTA, FQGNSA. The CDR3 is made up of 14 amino acids. This CDR3 is CASSLAGSSYEQYF. CDR3 in DNA: TGCGCCAGCAGCTTGGCCGGGAGCTCCTACGAGCAGTACTTC.

The sample holds one count of this clonotype. This chain joins TRBV7-2 and TRBJ2-1; D may correspond to TRBD1 or TRBD2 (5 bases each). This CDR3 is 14 amino acids long. The V end was cut by 0 bases, the J end by 10 bases, with 13 bases between. Germline V gene sequence: CDR1 SGHTA, CDR2 FQGNSA. CDR3 nucleotides: TGTGCCAGCAGCTTAGCTAGCGACTGGGGGGAGCAGTTCTTC. This codes for CASSLASDWGEQFF. Full variable domain (missing parts from reference TRBV7-2 and TRBJ2-1): GAGVSQSPSNKVTEKGKDVELRCDPISGHTALYWYRQSLGQGLEFLIYFQGNSAPDKSGLPSDRFSAERTGGSVSTLTIQRTQQEDSAVYLCASSLASDWGEQFFGPGTRLTVL.

The V call is TRBV11-2, the J call TRBJ2-2; the match to TRBD1 covers 7 bases. CDR3 length: 14 amino acids. In germline, CDR1 is SGHAT, CDR2 FQNNGV. Trimming removed 6 bases from V and 1 base from J; junction bases left unmatched: 2. CDR3 nucleotide sequence: TGTGCCAGCAGGAGGGACAGGAACACCGGGGAGCTGTTTTTT. Translated: CASRRDRNTGELFF.

This clonotype was seen only once. This sequence joins TRBV6-5 and TRBJ1-2; TRBD1 is a possible D gene (6 bases). CDR1 MNHEY and CDR2 SVGAGI come from the germline V gene. This CDR3 has 15 amino acids. Trimming left V 2 bases short and J 7 bases short, with 17 bases between. CDR3 DNA sequence: TGTGCCAGCAGTTACGGGGAGGGGGGGTTCTCTGGCTACACCTTC. Translation: CASSYGEGGFSGYTF.

This clonotype has a handful of counts. This chain uses TRBV15 with TRBJ2-5; D is perhaps TRBD1 (5 bases). The tail of the sequence fits TRBJ2-7 better, so the J call may be wrong. Germline V CDR1 and CDR2: LNHNV, YYDKDF (reference sequence). The CDR3 loop spans 14 amino acids. The CDR3 sequence is CATSRDQGFYEQYF. CDR3 bases: TGTGCCACCAGCAGAGATCAGGGCTTTTACGAGCAGTACTTC.

This clonotype was seen ten or more times. An end of the junction differs from the germline gene, which may be a read error. The rearrangement uses TRBV5-1 and TRBJ2-1, with 10 positions matching TRBD2. The CDR3 totals 15 residues. The V gene's germline CDR1 is SGHRS and CDR2 YFSETQ. DNA for the CDR3: TGTGCCAGCAGTCTTGGACTAGCGGCCTACAATGAGCAGTTCTTC. Residues: CASSLGLAAYNEQFF.

The V and J genes are TRBV6-2 or TRBV6-3 and TRBJ2-4, with D possibly called TRBD1 or TRBD2 (5 bases each). Germline lookup yields CDR1 MNHEY and CDR2 SVGEGT. The germline V and J ends were trimmed by 6 bases and 5 bases, with 14 bases remaining between them. There are 14 residues in the CDR3. The CDR3 spells CASRYAGTENIQYF. The DNA for the CDR3 is TGTGCCAGCAGGTACGCAGGGACGGAAAACATTCAGTACTTC.

The chain joins TRBV3-1 to TRBJ2-1; a weak D match, TRBD2 (5 bases). V was cut by 4 bases and J by 7 bases, with 23 bases left in between. Germline assignment: CDR1 LGHDT and CDR2 YNNKEL (reference sequence). The CDR3 is 17 residues long. The CDR3: CASSRIMTNGIVNEQFF. The CDR3 nucleotides are TGTGCCAGCAGCCGTATAATGACTAACGGGATAGTGAATGAGCAGTTCTTC.

This clonotype occurred once. The V gene is TRBV28, the J gene TRBJ2-1; 11 nucleotides align to TRBD1. This CDR3 is 16 amino acids long. V lost 1 base to trimming and J lost 7 bases; unmatched junction nucleotides: 6. Germline CDR1 is MDHEN and CDR2 is SYDVKM. The CDR3 DNA follows: TGTGCCAGCAGTTTATTGGACAGGGGGCGCGTAAATGAGCAGTTCTTC. This encodes CASSLLDRGRVNEQFF.

This clonotype was counted only a few times. V is TRBV4-1 and J is TRBJ1-4; tentative D call: TRBD1 (6 bases). The CDR3 contains 17 residues. Germline CDR1 reads MGHRA; CDR2 reads YSYEKL. V lost 0 bases and J 4 bases, leaving 15 bases between the germline ends. The CDR3 DNA reads as TGCGCCAGCAGCCAAGAGCCGGGGGGCGGGCGTAATGAAAAACTGTTTTTT. Amino acids: CASSQEPGGGRNEKLFF.

This chain connects TRBV9 to TRBJ1-2; TRBD1 matches at 9 bases. The CDR3 is 16 residues long. V lost 4 bases to trimming and J lost 6 bases; unmatched junction nucleotides: 13. Germline lookup yields CDR1 SGDLS and CDR2 YYNGEE. CDR3 in DNA: TGTGCCAGCAGCATCCGCCCTGGGACAGGGATTAATGGCTACACCTTC. Amino acids: CASSIRPGTGINGYTF.

The chain has TRBV12-3 or TRBV12-4 and TRBJ2-3, with D possibly being TRBD2 (6 bases). Trimming took 6 bases from V and 2 from J, leaving 18 bases between them. This CDR3 is built from 16 residues. Here the CDR3 reads CASSTGTSTNTDTQYF. The CDR3 DNA is TGTGCCAGCAGCACGGGGACTTCTACAAACACAGATACGCAGTATTTT.

This clonotype was detected only a few times. The chain links TRBV6-6 to TRBJ2-5; 7 nucleotides align to TRBD1. Germline loops: CDR1 MNHNY, CDR2 SVGAGI (reference sequence). Trimming removed 2 bases from V and 9 bases from J; junction bases left unmatched: 9. This CDR3 region has 14 residues. The CDR3 DNA follows: TGTGCCAGCAGTTACGAGGGGACAGTCATGGCCCAGTACTTC. The encoded protein is CASSYEGTVMAQYF.

This sequence joins TRBV9 and TRBJ2-3; 11 nucleotides agree with TRBD2. This CDR3 spans 16 amino acids. Germline trimming cut 1 base from V and 2 bases from J; bases unmatched to any gene: 3. The germline V gene encodes CDR1 SGDLS and CDR2 YYNGEE. CDR3 coding DNA: TGTGCCAGCAGCGTACCGGGACTAGCGGTCACAGATACGCAGTATTTT. This encodes CASSVPGLAVTDTQYF.

This clonotype was counted between two and nine times. The chain links TRBV4-1 to TRBJ1-2, with 8 bases that match TRBD1. Germline V gene lookup returns CDR1 MGHRA and CDR2 YSYEKL. This CDR3 is built from 15 residues. V lost 2 bases, J lost 2 bases, and 4 bases stayed unmatched. The CDR3 nucleotides read TGCGCCAGCAGCCAATCCCGGACAGGGAACTATGGCTACACCTTC. Its protein product is CASSQSRTGNYGYTF.

The chain carries TRBV29-1 and TRBJ2-7, with TRBD2 identical over 9 bases. The CDR3 runs 12 residues. Germline CDR1 SQVTM, CDR2 ANQGSEA. V gave up 7 bases and J gave up 6 bases; unmatched junction bases: 7. The CDR3 loop is CSARTSESEQYF. CDR3 DNA sequence: TGCAGCGCTAGGACTAGCGAAAGCGAGCAGTACTTC.

This clonotype came up a few times. The V gene is TRBV29-1, the J gene TRBJ2-1; 8 bases fit TRBD2. CDR1 and CDR2 (germline): SQVTM, ANQGSEA. CDR3 length: 14 residues. Trimming cost V 1 base and J 12 bases; bases outside gene matches: 11. CDR3 bases: TGCAGCGTTGAAGGCGAAAGCGGGGGAAGGGCGCAGTTCTTC. This sequence encodes CSVEGESGGRAQFF.